Included here is one T cell receptor beta chain sequence, with context. Clones were sequenced by immunoSEQ multiplex PCR, and TCRdb holds only the in-frame ones, with some missing. The table includes a few hundred thousand clones, 80% to 90% detected once. The data were taken from a study of blood T cell repertoires in COVID-19. The sample comprised peripheral blood. This sequence originates from a woman aged 45-60 years with acute or convalescent COVID-19.

The CDR3 loop is CATSEGSGRAYNEQFF. The CDR3 nucleotides are TGTGCCACCAGTGAAGGTAGCGGGAGGGCCTACAATGAGCAGTTCTTC. V usage is TRBV24-1 and J usage is TRBJ2-1, with 11 bases fitting TRBD2. CDR1 is KGHDR and CDR2 is SFDVKD in the germline V gene. The V and J ends lost 4 bases and 2 bases, in that order; junction bases with no gene match: 3. CDR3 length equals 16 residues.